A single sample gave rise to the 9 T cell receptor beta chains below, sequenced in a study of blood T cells in healthy people across ages. Alongside a J-beta primer mix, a sample-barcoded 5' primer served in a second PCR lasting 7 to 11 cycles. TCRdb itself ran the 5' RACE reads through MiXCR, one entry per CDR3 protein. The data contain roughly 800,000 distinct CDR3 sequences, roughly 64% of them singletons. Sequenced material: blood. The origin of the receptors is a man aged 25 to 45 in good health.

This clonotype was counted only a few times. V usage is TRBV11-2 and J usage is TRBJ2-1, with 8 bases that match TRBD2. The germline gives CDR1 SGHAT, CDR2 FQNNGV. CDR3 length: 15 amino acids. Trimming cost V 3 bases and J 4 bases; bases outside gene matches: 5. CDR3 DNA sequence: TGTGCCAGCAGCTTCATCCTAGCGGGTTACAATGAGCAGTTCTTC. This sequence encodes CASSFILAGYNEQFF.

This clonotype was observed a handful of times. The chain combines TRBV7-2 with TRBJ2-7; 9 nucleotides line up with TRBD1. Germline CDR1 is SGHTA and CDR2 is FQGNSA. The V and J ends lost 9 bases and 7 bases, in that order; junction bases with no gene match: 13. The CDR3 totals 14 residues. CDR3 sequence (DNA): TGTGCCAGTAGTCCGGACAGGGGCCAGCGGGAGCAGTACTTC. Its translation: CASSPDRGQREQYF.

The rearrangement joins TRBV7-9 to TRBJ2-7, with D possibly TRBD1 on 6 matching bases. CDR3 length equals 13 residues. V lost 4 bases and J 2 bases, leaving 9 bases between the germline ends. The germline V gene encodes CDR1 SEHNR and CDR2 FQNEAQ (reference sequence). This CDR3 reads CASSSGDAYEQYF. In nucleotides, the CDR3 is TGTGCCAGCAGCTCAGGGGACGCCTACGAGCAGTACTTC.

The chain is built from TRBV20-1 and TRBJ1-5, with 7 bases lining up with TRBD1. Trimming cost V 5 bases and J 3 bases; bases outside gene matches: 4. Germline V gene data show CDR1 as DFQATT and CDR2 as SNEGSKA (reference sequence). The CDR3 has 13 amino acids. The chain's CDR3 is CSAETGYNQPQHF. The CDR3 bases are TGCAGTGCTGAGACAGGGTACAATCAGCCCCAGCATTTT.

The J gene is TRBJ1-4, the V gene TRBV5-5; D is uncertain. The CDR3 totals 14 residues. The ends were cut back, 3 bases at V and 0 bases at J, with 6 bases in the middle. Looked up from germline, CDR1 is SGHKS and CDR2 is YYEKEE (reference sequence). The CDR3 loop is CASSSETTNEKLFF. CDR3 DNA: TGTGCCAGCAGCTCGGAAACAACTAATGAAAAACTGTTTTTT.

On this clonotype: An end of the junction differs from the germline gene, which may be a read error. The chain links TRBV9 to TRBJ2-1, with TRBD2 matching over 15 bases. The CDR3 length is 15 residues. Germline CDR1 SGDLS, CDR2 YYNGEE. For the CDR3, the DNA is TGTGCCAGCGGCGTAGGGACTAGCGGGAGGAATGAGCAGTTCTTC. As protein: CASGVGTSGRNEQFF.

The CDR3 protein is CASGLVRDTGAEWPQHF. The CDR3 DNA reads TGTGCTAGTGGTTTGGTCCGGGACACGGGGGCCGAATGGCCCCAGCATTTT. The chain combines TRBV12-5 with TRBJ1-5; weak D call: TRBD1 (6 bases). There are 17 residues in the CDR3. V was trimmed by 0 bases and J by 9 bases, leaving 21 bases between them. The germline CDR1 and CDR2 sequences are LGHNT and FRNRAP.

This sequence joins TRBV24-1 and TRBJ2-7; TRBD1 might be the D (6 bases). The tail of the sequence fits TRBJ2-5 better, so the J call may be wrong. Per germline, CDR1 KGHDR and CDR2 SFDVKD. The CDR3 is made up of 14 amino acids. In nucleotides, the CDR3 is TGTGCCACCAGTGATGACATGGTGGGGGCGACCCAGTACTTC. Amino acids: CATSDDMVGATQYF.

The CDR3 sequence: CASAGDLAGPYEQYF. As DNA, the CDR3 is TGTGCCAGCGCCGGGGACCTAGCGGGACCCTACGAGCAGTACTTC. This chain connects TRBV6-2 or TRBV6-3 to TRBJ2-7; 9 positions agree with TRBD2. Unmatched junction bases numbered 10, after V lost 8 bases and J lost 2 bases. The CDR3 loop spans 15 amino acids. Per the germline V gene, CDR1 is MNHEY and CDR2 is SVGEGT.